This TCR beta chain was found in a study of neurological immune-mediated disorders. Findings and caveats of the study: Multiple sclerosis patients had less TCR clonal expansion than even healthy controls, unlike HTLV-1-associated myelopathy.

One entry per CDR3 protein, called by TCRdb with MiXCR from the 5' RACE reads. The profile shows about 25,000 distinct CDR3 sequences, 3% to 3.5% of them singletons. This clonotype came up many times. Its target is unknown. Trimming took 6 bases from V and 1 from J; bases not matched to a gene: 5. CDR1 and CDR2 (germline): MNHEY, SVGAGI. This CDR3 is 14 amino acids long. The receptor was isolated from a woman in her 30s with multiple sclerosis. Sequencing was carried out using PBMCs. This chain uses TRBV6-5 with TRBJ2-7; 8 positions agree with TRBD1. The CDR3 spells CASSPRTGSYEQYF. The CDR3 nucleotides read TGTGCCAGCAGCCCCAGGACAGGGTCCTACGAGCAGTACTTC.